This TCR beta chain stems from a study of blood T cells in healthy people across ages. The sample holds a few counts of this clonotype. A J-beta primer mix and a sample-barcoded 5' primer were used in a second PCR of roughly 6 to 11 cycles. TCRdb ran MiXCR on the 5' RACE reads and lists one entry per CDR3 protein. The sample consists of 650,000 to 700,000 distinct CDR3 sequences, approximately 30% of them appearing once. The V end was cut by 5 bases, the J end by 7 bases, with 12 bases between. This CDR3 comprises 11 residues. Germline V gene data show CDR1 as DFQATT and CDR2 as SNEGSKA (reference sequence). Extraction of total RNA produced a minimum of 5.5 micrograms from each sample.

This TCR was sampled from a woman over 75 in good health. This chain joins TRBV20-1 and TRBJ2-7; the D is unclear. Sequencing was performed on blood. The CDR3 here is CSALSTEEQYF. DNA for the CDR3: TGCAGTGCTTTATCGACGGAAGAGCAGTACTTC.